Below are 14 T cell receptor beta chains sequenced from a single sample in a study of response to subunit inactivated influenza vaccine. TCRdb itself ran the RT-PCR reads through MiXCR, one entry per CDR3 protein. Found here are fewer than 600,000 distinct CDR3 sequences, 6% to 9% of them singletons; the top ten hold around 12%. The sequences come from PBMCs from blood, collected approximately 25 months after vaccination. The receptors were gathered from a man between 50 and 75 years old who received an inactivated influenza vaccine.

This clonotype was seen a handful of times. The chain uses TRBV7-6 and TRBJ2-7; the D is unclear. Trimming removed 0 bases from V and 7 bases from J, with 10 bases in between. The CDR3 is made up of 13 amino acids. Germline V CDR1 and CDR2: SGHVS, FNYEAQ. The CDR3 reads CASSLALDSEQYF. CDR3 DNA: TGTGCCAGCAGCTTAGCGTTGGATTCGGAGCAGTACTTC.

In its sample, this clonotype was seen a few times. The chain links TRBV19 to TRBJ2-7; maybe TRBD2 (5 bases). Trimming took 3 bases from V and 3 from J, leaving 12 bases between them. From germline, CDR1 is LNHDA and CDR2 SQIVND (reference sequence). This CDR3 has 14 amino acids. The CDR3 nucleotides read TGTGCCAGTAGTATGGGAGTAACTAGCTACGAGCAGTACTTC. Translated, it gives CASSMGVTSYEQYF.

This rearrangement joins TRBV7-3 to TRBJ2-3; 9 positions agree with TRBD2. The V gene end was trimmed by 1 base and the J gene end by 4 bases; junction bases not matched to a gene: 9. Germline CDR1 SGHTA, CDR2 FQGTGA. The length of the CDR3 is 17 residues. The CDR3 region is CASSLRGGGRASDTQYF. In DNA form, the CDR3 reads TGTGCCAGCAGCTTAAGAGGCGGCGGGAGGGCCTCAGATACGCAGTATTTT.

The chain recombines TRBV27 with TRBJ2-2; D is tentatively TRBD1 or TRBD2 (6 bases each). The CDR3 loop spans 13 amino acids. The germline V and J ends were trimmed by 7 bases and 6 bases, with 12 bases remaining between them. Germline V gene data show CDR1 as MNHEY and CDR2 as SMNVEV (reference sequence). The DNA of the CDR3 is TGTGCCAGCACCCGAAGGGGGGCCGGGGAGCTGTTTTTT. Its protein is CASTRRGAGELFF.

This clonotype was seen many times. The V and J genes are TRBV20-1 and TRBJ1-1; no clear D gene. The germline gives CDR1 DFQATT, CDR2 SNEGSKA (reference sequence). This CDR3 region has 13 residues. The ends were cut back, 1 base at V and 3 bases at J, with 9 bases in the middle. The CDR3 sequence is CSARVDWDTEAFF. The CDR3 DNA is TGCAGTGCTAGAGTAGATTGGGACACTGAAGCTTTCTTT.

This clonotype occurred a few times. V gene TRBV4-2 combines with J gene TRBJ2-3; no firm D call. The germline CDR1 and CDR2 sequences are LGHNA and YNFKEQ. This CDR3 comprises 13 residues. V lost 0 bases to trimming and J lost 4 bases, with 5 bases between them. The CDR3 DNA follows: TGTGCCAGCAGCCAAGATAATCCAGATACGCAGTATTTT. This codes for CASSQDNPDTQYF.

This chain joins TRBV20-1 and TRBJ2-7; D tentatively reads TRBD1 or TRBD2 (6 bases each). V was pared by 2 bases and J by 7 bases, with 18 bases between. In germline, CDR1 is DFQATT, CDR2 SNEGSKA (reference sequence). The CDR3 loop spans 14 amino acids. The CDR3 spells CSARWGAGRGEQYF. CDR3 bases: TGCAGTGCTAGATGGGGGGCAGGGCGGGGAGAGCAGTACTTC.

The table lists this clonotype with many counts. The chain has TRBV10-3 and TRBJ2-1; 8 bases fit TRBD2. This CDR3 is built from 15 residues. Germline CDR1 ENHRY, CDR2 SYGVKD. Trimming removed 4 bases from V and 8 bases from J; junction bases left unmatched: 10. CDR3 loop: CAISGTSGTFHEQFF. For the CDR3, the DNA is TGTGCCATCAGTGGTACTAGCGGTACCTTTCATGAGCAGTTCTTC.

This clonotype has at least ten counts. V and J are TRBV12-3 or TRBV12-4 and TRBJ2-7, with D tentatively TRBD1 (5 bases). V lost 1 base and J lost 0, with 10 bases in between. CDR3 length equals 15 residues. The CDR3 reads CASSLEAGPSYEQYF. Here the CDR3 DNA reads TGTGCCAGCAGTTTAGAAGCAGGGCCCTCCTACGAGCAGTACTTC.

This clonotype was observed a single time. It may be a read error: a sequence one base away is much more abundant. This chain uses TRBV5-6 with TRBJ2-7; a possible D gene is TRBD2 (5 bases). V shed 4 bases and J shed 0 bases, with 8 bases lying between them. The CDR3 contains 13 residues. Germline assignment: CDR1 SGHDT and CDR2 YYEEEE. The chain's CDR3 is CASSPGVSYEQYF. CDR3 in DNA: TGTGCCAGCAGCCCCGGGGTCTCCTACGAGCAGTACTTC.

There are many counts of this clonotype. The chain recombines TRBV27 with TRBJ2-7, with TRBD2 matching 10 bases. Germline V gene lookup returns CDR1 MNHEY and CDR2 SMNVEV (reference sequence). The junction had 10 bases not matched to a gene; V was cut back by 9 bases and J by 5 bases. The CDR3 runs to 14 residues. The CDR3 sequence is CARHSSGSLHEQYF. The CDR3 coding sequence is TGTGCCAGACATTCTAGCGGGAGTTTACACGAGCAGTACTTC.

This clonotype came up a few times. V is TRBV15 and J is TRBJ2-3; 7 bases are shared with TRBD2. The germline gives CDR1 LNHNV, CDR2 YYDKDF (reference sequence). The CDR3 spans 16 residues. V lost 7 bases and J lost 6; bases outside the gene matches: 16. DNA of the CDR3: TGTGCCACCAATTGGGCTAGCGGCCTAGAGCAGGATACGCAGTATTTT. Translated: CATNWASGLEQDTQYF.

This clonotype has a count of ten or more. The chain recombines TRBV6-5 with TRBJ2-3; D unresolved. The CDR3 sequence is 12 residues long. Trimming stripped 5 bases from V and 6 bases from J, with 9 bases between. CDR1 is MNHEY and CDR2 is SVGAGI in the germline V gene. CDR3 sequence reads: CASSPSEDTQYF. CDR3 sequence (DNA): TGTGCCAGCAGTCCCTCGGAGGATACGCAGTATTTT.

This clonotype was seen many times. V usage is TRBV28 and J usage is TRBJ2-2; D is perhaps TRBD2 (6 bases). This CDR3 is built from 20 residues. The germline CDR1 and CDR2 sequences are MDHEN and SYDVKM. The V and J ends lost 1 base and 3 bases respectively, with 24 bases between them. CDR3 bases: TGTGCCAGCAGTTTATACTACTATGGGGCTAGCGCCCTTTACACCGGGGAGCTGTTTTTT. Its translation is CASSLYYYGASALYTGELFF.